The rows below give T cell receptor beta chains drawn from one sample of a study of OX40 agonist ivuxolimab in advanced cancers. Sequencing used immunoSEQ multiplex PCR; TCRdb keeps in-frame clones, though not all of them. The top ten clones hold approximately 0.94% of a sample with tens of thousands of clones, roughly nine tenths of them seen once. The source was CD4+ or CD8+ T cells sorted from blood, collected in a trial of the OX40 agonist ivuxolimab. Source of these receptors: an adult with an advanced solid tumor such as melanoma, head and neck, liver or kidney cancer. Both conserved end residues are part of each CDR3. A D gene is named only where the DNA matches it firmly. A clone size is listed for some rows: how often the clone was seen (once, few, many), or a class if it is expanded.

TRBD1,TRBJ2-3,TRBV9,-,TGTGCCAGCAGTTCAGGGGGAGTGGGCACAGATACGCAGTATTTT,CASSSGGVGTDTQYF
-,TRBJ2-3,TRBV7-8,-,TGTGCCAGCAGCTTTCGGGACAGCACAGATACGCAGTATTTT,CASSFRDSTDTQYF
-,TRBJ2-3,TRBV7-3,-,TGTGCCAGCAGCTTAAAACTAGGGAGCACAGATACGCAGTATTTT,CASSLKLGSTDTQYF
-,TRBJ1-1,TRBV27,-,TGTGCCAGCAGTTTATCGGGTTGGGTCACTGAAGCTTTCTTT,CASSLSGWVTEAFF
TRBD1,TRBJ2-1,TRBV28,-,TGTGCCAGCAGTTTGACAGGGGGCACTGGCAATGAGCAGTTCTTC,CASSLTGGTGNEQFF
TRBD1,TRBJ1-1,TRBV5-1,once,TGCGCCAGCAGCCCGGGACAGGCGGCCACTGAAGCTTTCTTT,CASSPGQAATEAFF
TRBD1,TRBJ2-4,TRBV5-6,-,TGTGCCAGCAGCCCAGTAACAGGGGGCGGAGGAAACATTCAGTACTTC,CASSPVTGGGGNIQYF
-,TRBJ2-1,TRBV7-9,-,TGTGCCAGTGGGTCCTACAATGAGCAGTTCTTC,CASGSYNEQFF
-,TRBJ1-5,TRBV18,-,TGTGCCAGCTCACATGGACTTAGGGATCAGCCCCAGCATTTT,CASSHGLRDQPQHF
TRBD1,TRBJ1-5,TRBV6-6,-,TGTGCCAGCGCGGGACAGCTCAATCAGCCCCAGCATTTT,CASAGQLNQPQHF
-,TRBJ1-4,TRBV28,-,TGTGCCAGCAGTACCACGGGGTCGGCTAATGAAAAACTGTTTTTT,CASSTTGSANEKLFF
TRBD2,TRBJ2-5,TRBV9,-,TGTGCCAGCAGCGTAGGGGTTAGCGGGGGAGGGCAGACCCAGTACTTC,CASSVGVSGGGQTQYF
-,TRBJ2-2,TRBV5-6,-,TGTGCCAGCAGCCCCGCAGTGAACACCGGGGAGCTGTTTTTT,CASSPAVNTGELFF
TRBD1,TRBJ1-2,TRBV10-3,-,TGTGCCATCAGACGGACAGGCTATGGCTACACCTTC,CAIRRTGYGYTF
-,TRBJ2-5,TRBV7-8,-,TGTGCCAGCAGCTTAACAGGGACAGAGACCCAGTACTTC,CASSLTGTETQYF
TRBD1,TRBJ2-7,TRBV5-6,-,TGTGCCAGCAGCCCGGACAGGGGTCAGGAGCAGTACTTC,CASSPDRGQEQYF
-,TRBJ2-1,TRBV13,-,TGTGCCAGCAGCTTTGGAGGCAGGGTGAAACACAATGAGCAGTTCTTC,CASSFGGRVKHNEQFF
-,TRBJ1-3,TRBV7-2,-,TGTGCCAGCAGCCCCCCGGAGGCTGGAAACACCATATATTTT,CASSPPEAGNTIYF
-,TRBJ2-7,TRBV28,-,TGTGCCAGCAGTTTAGCAGCGGCCCCCTACGAGCAGTACTTC,CASSLAAAPYEQYF
-,TRBJ1-1,TRBV30,-,TGTGCCTGGAGTACAGGGCCTGAAGCTTTCTTT,CAWSTGPEAFF
-,TRBJ2-2,TRBV7-9,once,TGTGCCAGCAGCTTCTCCGGAGACACCGGGGAGCTGTTTTTT,CASSFSGDTGELFF
-,TRBJ2-7,TRBV28,once,TGTGCCAGCAGTTTGGGAACAGCTCCCTACGAGCAGTACTTC,CASSLGTAPYEQYF
TRBD1,TRBJ2-4,TRBV28,-,TGTGCCAGCAGTAGTACCGGGACAGGACTAGCCAAAAACATTCAGTACTTC,CASSSTGTGLAKNIQYF
-,TRBJ1-1,TRBV2,-,TGTGCCAGCAGTGAGGACGGACCTACCGCTGAAGCTTTCTTT,CASSEDGPTAEAFF
TRBD2,TRBJ2-5,TRBV7-8,-,TGTGCCAGCAGCCCAACACGCGGTAGCGGGGTCGGAGAGACCCAGTACTTC,CASSPTRGSGVGETQYF
TRBD1,TRBJ1-1,TRBV5-5,few,TGTGCCAGCAGCTTGGAGCAGGGACAGACGGGCACTGAAGCTTTCTTT,CASSLEQGQTGTEAFF
-,TRBJ2-1,TRBV5-6,-,TGTGCCAGCAGCGGGGCCGTGAATGAGCAGTTCTTC,CASSGAVNEQFF
-,TRBJ2-1,TRBV5-4,-,TGTGCCAGCAGCTTGGGGGGCCCGAGGAGGGCCTACAATGAGCAGTTCTTC,CASSLGGPRRAYNEQFF
TRBD1,TRBJ1-4,TRBV29-1,-,TGCAGCGTCGCAACAGGGGGGCCTGCCGAAAAACTGTTTTTT,CSVATGGPAEKLFF
TRBD1,TRBJ1-2,TRBV6-1,-,TGTGCCAGCAGGACCGCAGTCAGGGGGGATGGCTACACCTTC,CASRTAVRGDGYTF
-,TRBJ1-2,TRBV5-1,-,TGCGCCAGCAGCTTGGGGGCGGGGATCGACTATGGCTACACCTTC,CASSLGAGIDYGYTF
-,TRBJ2-1,TRBV7-2,-,TGTGCCAGCAGCTTGGGAATGCGCGTTGGGGCGCAGTTCTTC,CASSLGMRVGAQFF
-,TRBJ2-2,TRBV28,-,TGTGCCAGCAGTTTAGCGTCCCCCGGGGATCTGTTTTTT,CASSLASPGDLFF
TRBD1,TRBJ2-1,TRBV6-5,-,TGTGCCAGCAGTTACCTGGACAGGGGTGGAAAGCAGTTCTTC,CASSYLDRGGKQFF
TRBD2,TRBJ2-3,TRBV7-3,once,TGTGCCAGCAGCTCCTTAGCGGGGGGGCCCCCAGATACGCAGTATTTT,CASSSLAGGPPDTQYF
TRBD2,TRBJ2-3,TRBV19,once,TGTGCCAGTAGTGGACTAGTGATATCTGAGGATACGCAGTATTTT,CASSGLVISEDTQYF
-,TRBJ2-4,TRBV7-3,-,TGTGCCAGCAGCTTAAACCCCCAGGGAGCCAAAAACATTCAGTACTTC,CASSLNPQGAKNIQYF
-,TRBJ2-1,TRBV28,-,TGTGCCAGCAGGCCTCACACGGGAGCGAGGGATGAGCAGTTCTTC,CASRPHTGARDEQFF
-,TRBJ1-6,TRBV27,-,TGTGCCAGCAGTTTTACCGGGGGCTTGGATTCACCCCTCCACTTT,CASSFTGGLDSPLHF
-,TRBJ1-4,TRBV25-1,-,TGTGCCAGCACCCTTGACGGGCTTCCTAATGAAAAACTGTTTTTT,CASTLDGLPNEKLFF
-,TRBJ1-6,TRBV11-2,-,TGTGCCAGCAGCTTATTGAGAAGCTCCTATAATTCACCCCTCCACTTT,CASSLLRSSYNSPLHF
-,TRBJ1-1,TRBV18,-,TGTGCCAGCTCACCTAAACAGGGACGGAACACTGAAGCTTTCTTT,CASSPKQGRNTEAFF
-,TRBJ2-7,TRBV11-3,-,TGTGCCAGCACCCCGTTTGCTGGGACCGGGTACGAGCAGTACTTC,CASTPFAGTGYEQYF
-,TRBJ2-5,TRBV7-6,-,TGTGCCAGCACCGGGACGGCACAAGAGACCCAGTACTTC,CASTGTAQETQYF
-,TRBJ1-5,TRBV21-1,-,TGTGCCAGCAGTAGGGACAGGGCGAGACAGCCCCAGCATTTT,CASSRDRARQPQHF
-,TRBJ1-3,TRBV28,-,TGTGCCAGCGGCTGGTCTTCGGGCTCTGGAAACACCATATATTTT,CASGWSSGSGNTIYF
-,TRBJ1-6,TRBV7-9,-,TGTGCCAGCAGCTCGCGCCGGGGCTCACCCCTCCACTTT,CASSSRRGSPLHF
-,TRBJ2-7,TRBV7-9,-,TGTGCCAGCAGCCTAGACCACCCTGGGGGGCAGTACTTC,CASSLDHPGGQYF
TRBD2,TRBJ2-3,TRBV4-2,-,TGTGCCAGCAGCCAGGGACTAGCGGGGAACACAGATACGCAGTATTTT,CASSQGLAGNTDTQYF
TRBD1,TRBJ1-5,TRBV5-8,-,TGTGCCAGCAGCTCCCCGGGACAGTATTTGTATAGCAATCAGCCCCAGCATTTT,CASSSPGQYLYSNQPQHF
-,TRBJ2-7,TRBV7-9,-,TGTGCCAGCAGCCCGACCTACCCAGGGGGGGCCGAGCAGTACTTC,CASSPTYPGGAEQYF
-,TRBJ2-1,TRBV7-2,-,TGTGCCAGCAGCCCCGGTAGGAACAGCTACAATGAGCAGTTCTTC,CASSPGRNSYNEQFF
TRBD1,TRBJ2-7,TRBV10-3,-,TGTGCCATCAGTGCCCCGGACAGGTACGAGCAGTACTTC,CAISAPDRYEQYF
-,TRBJ1-4,TRBV5-1,-,TGCGCCAGCAGCTTGGCAGGGAGGGGAGACGAAAAACTGTTTTTT,CASSLAGRGDEKLFF
-,TRBJ1-2,TRBV15,few,TGTGCCACCAGCGACAAAGGCGGATTTAACTATGGCTACACCTTC,CATSDKGGFNYGYTF
-,TRBJ1-2,TRBV28,-,TGTGCCAGCAGACAGAGAGTTTGGGCTGGCTACACCTTC,CASRQRVWAGYTF